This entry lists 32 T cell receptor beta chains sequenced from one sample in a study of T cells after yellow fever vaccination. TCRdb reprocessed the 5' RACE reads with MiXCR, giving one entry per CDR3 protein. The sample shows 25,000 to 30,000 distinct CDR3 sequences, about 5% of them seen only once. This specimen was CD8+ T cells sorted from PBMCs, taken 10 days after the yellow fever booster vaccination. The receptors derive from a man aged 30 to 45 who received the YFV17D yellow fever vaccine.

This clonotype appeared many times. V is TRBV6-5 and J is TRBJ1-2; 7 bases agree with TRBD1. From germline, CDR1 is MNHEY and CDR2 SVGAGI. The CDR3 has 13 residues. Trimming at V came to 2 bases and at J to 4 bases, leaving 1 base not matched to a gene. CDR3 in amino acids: CASSYEGAYGYTF. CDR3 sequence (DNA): TGTGCCAGCAGTTACGAGGGGGCCTATGGCTACACCTTC.

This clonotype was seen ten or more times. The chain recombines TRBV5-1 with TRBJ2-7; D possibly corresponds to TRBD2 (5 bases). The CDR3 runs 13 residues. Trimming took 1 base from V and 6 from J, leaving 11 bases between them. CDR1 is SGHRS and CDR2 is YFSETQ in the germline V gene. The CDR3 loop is CASSLSGPVEQYF. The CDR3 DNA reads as TGCGCCAGCAGCTTGAGCGGTCCTGTCGAGCAGTACTTC.

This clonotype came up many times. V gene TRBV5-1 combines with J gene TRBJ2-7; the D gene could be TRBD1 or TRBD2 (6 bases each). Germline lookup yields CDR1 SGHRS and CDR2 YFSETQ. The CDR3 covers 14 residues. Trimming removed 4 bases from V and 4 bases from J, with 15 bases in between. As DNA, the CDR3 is TGCGCCAGCAGCCCGAGGGGGGTCGGTTACGAGCAGTACTTC. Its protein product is CASSPRGVGYEQYF. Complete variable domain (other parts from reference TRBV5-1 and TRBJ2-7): KAGVTQTPRYLIKTRGQQVTLSCSPISGHRSVSWYQQTPGQGLQFLFEYFSETQRNKGNFPGRFSGRQFSNSRSEMNVSTLELGDSALYLCASSPRGVGYEQYFGPGTRLTVT.

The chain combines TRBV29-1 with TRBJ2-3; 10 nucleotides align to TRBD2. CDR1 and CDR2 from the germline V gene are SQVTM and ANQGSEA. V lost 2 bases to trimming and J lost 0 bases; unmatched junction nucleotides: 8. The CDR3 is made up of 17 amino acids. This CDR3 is CSVERLAGVDSTDTQYF. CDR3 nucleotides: TGCAGCGTTGAAAGGCTAGCGGGAGTTGATAGCACAGATACGCAGTATTTT.

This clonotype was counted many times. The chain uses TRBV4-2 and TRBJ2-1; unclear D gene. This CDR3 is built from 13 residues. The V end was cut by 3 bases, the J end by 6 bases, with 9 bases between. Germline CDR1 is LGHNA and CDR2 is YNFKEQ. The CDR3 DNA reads TGTGCCAGCAGCCAGGGCGATGGCAATGAGCAGTTCTTC. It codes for CASSQGDGNEQFF.

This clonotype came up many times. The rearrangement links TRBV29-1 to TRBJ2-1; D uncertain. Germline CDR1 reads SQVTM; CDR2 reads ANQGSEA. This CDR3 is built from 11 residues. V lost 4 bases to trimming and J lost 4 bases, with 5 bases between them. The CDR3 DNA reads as TGCAGCGTTGGGATTTACAATGAGCAGTTCTTC. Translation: CSVGIYNEQFF.

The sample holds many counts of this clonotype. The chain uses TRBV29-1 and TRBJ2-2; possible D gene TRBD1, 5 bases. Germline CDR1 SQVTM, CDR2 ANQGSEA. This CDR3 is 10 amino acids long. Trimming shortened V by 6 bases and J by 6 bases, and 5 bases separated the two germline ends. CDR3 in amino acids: CSVRAGELFF. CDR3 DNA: TGCAGCGTCAGGGCCGGGGAGCTGTTTTTT.

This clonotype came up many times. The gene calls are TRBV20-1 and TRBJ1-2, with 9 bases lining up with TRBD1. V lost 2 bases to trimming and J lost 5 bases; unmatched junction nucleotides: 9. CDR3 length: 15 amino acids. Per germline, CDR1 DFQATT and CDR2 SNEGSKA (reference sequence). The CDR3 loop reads CSARHTGGAYYGYTF. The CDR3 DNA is TGCAGTGCTAGACATACAGGGGGCGCTTATTATGGCTACACCTTC.

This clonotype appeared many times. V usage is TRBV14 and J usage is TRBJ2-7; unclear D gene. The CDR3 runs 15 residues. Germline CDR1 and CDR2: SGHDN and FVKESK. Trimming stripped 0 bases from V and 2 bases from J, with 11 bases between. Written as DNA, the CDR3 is TGTGCCAGCAGCCAAGATGTGAACAGAGCCTACGAGCAGTACTTC. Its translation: CASSQDVNRAYEQYF.

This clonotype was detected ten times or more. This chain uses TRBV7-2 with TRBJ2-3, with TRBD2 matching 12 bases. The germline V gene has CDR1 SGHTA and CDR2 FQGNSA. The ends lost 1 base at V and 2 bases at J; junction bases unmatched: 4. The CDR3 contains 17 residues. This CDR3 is CASSLGLAGGDTDTQYF. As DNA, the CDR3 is TGTGCCAGCAGCTTAGGCCTAGCGGGAGGGGACACAGATACGCAGTATTTT.

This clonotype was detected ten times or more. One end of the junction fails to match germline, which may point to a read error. The CDR3 reads CSVAVGLAGPSIF. CDR3 bases: TGCAGCGTGGCGGTGGGGCTAGCGGGGCCCAGCATCTTC. The rearrangement uses TRBV29-1 and TRBJ2-1, with TRBD2 matching 9 bases. CDR1 is SQVTM, CDR2 ANQGSEA, per germline. CDR3 size: 13 residues.

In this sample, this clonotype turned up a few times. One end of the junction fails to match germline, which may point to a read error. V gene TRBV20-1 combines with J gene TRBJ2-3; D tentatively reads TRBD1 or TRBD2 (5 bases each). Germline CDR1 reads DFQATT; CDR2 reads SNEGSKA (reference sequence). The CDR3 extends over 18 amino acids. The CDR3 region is CCALEGLGRGEGSDTQYF. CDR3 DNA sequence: TGCTGTGCTTTAGAGGGGCTCGGAAGGGGAGAGGGTTCAGATACGCAGTATTTT.

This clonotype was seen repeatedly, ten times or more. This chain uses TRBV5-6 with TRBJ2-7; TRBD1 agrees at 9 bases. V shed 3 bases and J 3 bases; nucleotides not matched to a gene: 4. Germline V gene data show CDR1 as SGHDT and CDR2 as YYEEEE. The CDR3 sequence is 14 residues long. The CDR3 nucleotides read TGTGCCAGCAGCTCCGGGACAGGGTTCTACGAGCAGTACTTC. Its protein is CASSSGTGFYEQYF.

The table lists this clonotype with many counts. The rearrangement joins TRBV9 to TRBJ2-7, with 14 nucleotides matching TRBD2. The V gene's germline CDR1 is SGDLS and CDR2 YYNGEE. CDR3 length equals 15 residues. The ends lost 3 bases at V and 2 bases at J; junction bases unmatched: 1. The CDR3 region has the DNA TGTGCCAGCAGCGAGGGACTAGCGGGGGCCTACGAGCAGTACTTC. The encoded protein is CASSEGLAGAYEQYF.

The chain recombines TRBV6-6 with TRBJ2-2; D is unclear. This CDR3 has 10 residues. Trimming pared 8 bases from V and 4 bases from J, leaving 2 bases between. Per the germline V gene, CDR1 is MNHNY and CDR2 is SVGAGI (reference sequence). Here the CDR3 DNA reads TGTGCCAGCGGCACCGGGGAGCTGTTTTTT. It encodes CASGTGELFF.

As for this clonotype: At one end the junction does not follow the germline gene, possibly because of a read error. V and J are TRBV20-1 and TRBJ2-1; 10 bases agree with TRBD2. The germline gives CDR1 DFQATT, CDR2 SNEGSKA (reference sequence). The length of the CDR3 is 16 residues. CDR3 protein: CTARDQGSGRFDEQFF. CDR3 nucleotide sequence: TGCACTGCTAGAGATCAGGGTAGCGGGAGGTTTGATGAGCAGTTCTTC.

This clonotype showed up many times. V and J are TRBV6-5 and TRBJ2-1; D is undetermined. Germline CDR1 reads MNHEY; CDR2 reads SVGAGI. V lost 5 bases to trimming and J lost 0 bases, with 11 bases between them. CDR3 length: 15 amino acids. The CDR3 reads CASSNARSSYNEQFF. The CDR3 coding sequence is TGTGCCAGCAGTAACGCGAGAAGCTCCTACAATGAGCAGTTCTTC.

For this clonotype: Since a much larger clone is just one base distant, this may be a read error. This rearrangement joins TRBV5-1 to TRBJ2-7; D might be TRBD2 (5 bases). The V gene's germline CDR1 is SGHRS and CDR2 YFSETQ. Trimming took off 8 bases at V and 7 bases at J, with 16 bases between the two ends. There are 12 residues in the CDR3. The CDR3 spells CARSLDWTEQYF. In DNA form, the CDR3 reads TGCGCCAGAAGCCTGGACTGGACGGAGCAGTACTTC.

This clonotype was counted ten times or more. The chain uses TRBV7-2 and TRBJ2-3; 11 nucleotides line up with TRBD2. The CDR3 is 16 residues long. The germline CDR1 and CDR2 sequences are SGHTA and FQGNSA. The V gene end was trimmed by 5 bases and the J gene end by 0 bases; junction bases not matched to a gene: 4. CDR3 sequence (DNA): TGTGCCAGCAGCCCATGGACTAGCGGGAGCACAGATACGCAGTATTTT. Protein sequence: CASSPWTSGSTDTQYF.

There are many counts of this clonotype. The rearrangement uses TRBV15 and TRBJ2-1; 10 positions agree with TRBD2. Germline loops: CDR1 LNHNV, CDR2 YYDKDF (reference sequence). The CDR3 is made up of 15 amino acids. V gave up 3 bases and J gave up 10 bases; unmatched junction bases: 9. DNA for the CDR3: TGTGCCACCAGCAGCTACTTAGCGGGAGGCCTCGAGCAGTTCTTC. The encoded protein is CATSSYLAGGLEQFF.

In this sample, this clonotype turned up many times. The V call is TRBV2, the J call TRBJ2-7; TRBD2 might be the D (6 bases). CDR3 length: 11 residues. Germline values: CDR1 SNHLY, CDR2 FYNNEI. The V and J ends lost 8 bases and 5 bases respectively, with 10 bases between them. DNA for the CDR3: TGTGCCAGCGGAGGGGAGAACGAGCAGTACTTC. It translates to CASGGENEQYF.

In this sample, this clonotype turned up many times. The CDR3 coding sequence is TGTGCCAGTAGTACCCCCGTCCGGGGGTACAATGAGCAGTTCTTC. Encoded protein: CASSTPVRGYNEQFF. This rearrangement joins TRBV19 to TRBJ2-1, with D perhaps matching TRBD2 (6 bases). Germline V CDR1 and CDR2: LNHDA, SQIVND (reference sequence). V was pared by 4 bases and J by 4 bases, with 14 bases between. CDR3 length: 15 residues.

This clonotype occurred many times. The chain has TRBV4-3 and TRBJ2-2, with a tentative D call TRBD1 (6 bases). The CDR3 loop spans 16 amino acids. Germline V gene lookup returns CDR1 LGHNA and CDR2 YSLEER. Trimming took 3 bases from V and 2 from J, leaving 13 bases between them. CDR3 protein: CASSHSTTGNTGELFF. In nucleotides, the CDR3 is TGCGCCAGCAGCCATAGCACGACAGGAAACACCGGGGAGCTGTTTTTT.

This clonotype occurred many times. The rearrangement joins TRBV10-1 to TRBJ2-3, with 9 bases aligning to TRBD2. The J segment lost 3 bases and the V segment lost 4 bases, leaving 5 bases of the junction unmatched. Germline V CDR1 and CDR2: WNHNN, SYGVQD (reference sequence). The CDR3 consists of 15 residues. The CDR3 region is CASSVTAGGTDTQYF. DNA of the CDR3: TGCGCCAGCAGTGTAACAGCGGGAGGAACAGATACGCAGTATTTT.

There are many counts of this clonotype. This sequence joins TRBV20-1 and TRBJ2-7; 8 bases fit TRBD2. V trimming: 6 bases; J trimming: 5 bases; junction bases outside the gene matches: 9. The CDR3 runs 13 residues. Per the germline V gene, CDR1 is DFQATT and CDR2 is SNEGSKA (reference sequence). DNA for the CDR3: TGCAGTGCCGGACTAGCCAATCTCGACGAGCAGTACTTC. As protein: CSAGLANLDEQYF.

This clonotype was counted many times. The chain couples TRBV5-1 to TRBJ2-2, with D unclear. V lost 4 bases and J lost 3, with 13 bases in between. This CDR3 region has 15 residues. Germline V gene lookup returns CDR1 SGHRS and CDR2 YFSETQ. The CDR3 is CASSLMDGHTGELFF. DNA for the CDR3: TGCGCCAGCAGCCTCATGGACGGACACACCGGGGAGCTGTTTTTT.

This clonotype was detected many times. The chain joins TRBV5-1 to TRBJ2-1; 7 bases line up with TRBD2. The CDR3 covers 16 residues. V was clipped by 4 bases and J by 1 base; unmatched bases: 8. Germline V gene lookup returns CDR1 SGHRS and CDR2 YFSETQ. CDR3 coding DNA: TGCGCCAGCAGCCCCGGTAGCGGGCCTTCCTACAATGAGCAGTTCTTC. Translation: CASSPGSGPSYNEQFF.

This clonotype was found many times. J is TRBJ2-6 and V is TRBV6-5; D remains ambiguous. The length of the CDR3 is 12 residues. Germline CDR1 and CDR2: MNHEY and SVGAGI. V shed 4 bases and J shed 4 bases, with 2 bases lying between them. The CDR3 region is CASSSGANVLTF. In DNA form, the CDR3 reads TGTGCCAGCAGTTCAGGGGCCAACGTCCTGACTTTC.

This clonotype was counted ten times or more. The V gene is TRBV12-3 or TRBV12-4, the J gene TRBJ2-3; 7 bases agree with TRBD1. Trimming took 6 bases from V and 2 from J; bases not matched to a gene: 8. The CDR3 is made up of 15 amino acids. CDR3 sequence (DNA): TGTGCCAGCAGGGCCGAGGGGACAGTCACAGATACGCAGTATTTT. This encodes CASRAEGTVTDTQYF.

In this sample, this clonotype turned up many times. The CDR3 loop is CASSQRGNTYEQYF. The CDR3 coding sequence is TGTGCCAGCAGCCAACGCGGGAACACTTACGAGCAGTACTTC. The gene calls are TRBV14 and TRBJ2-7; TRBD2 is a possible D gene (6 bases). Germline assignment: CDR1 SGHDN and CDR2 FVKESK. The CDR3 sequence is 14 residues long. V was shortened by 2 bases and J by 4 bases, with 12 bases between the two germline ends.

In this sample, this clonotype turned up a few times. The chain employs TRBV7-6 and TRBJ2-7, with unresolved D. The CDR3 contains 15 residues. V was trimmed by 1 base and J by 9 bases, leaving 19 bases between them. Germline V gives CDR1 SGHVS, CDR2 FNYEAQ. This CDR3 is CASSLGEDLVSPQYF. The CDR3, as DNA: TGTGCCAGCAGCTTAGGCGAGGATCTGGTTTCCCCGCAGTACTTC.

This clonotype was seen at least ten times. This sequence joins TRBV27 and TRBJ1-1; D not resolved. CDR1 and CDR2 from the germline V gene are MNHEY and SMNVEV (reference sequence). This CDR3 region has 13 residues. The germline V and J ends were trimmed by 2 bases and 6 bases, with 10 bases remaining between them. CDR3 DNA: TGTGCCAGCAGTTTAAGCGGGTGGCCTGAAGCTTTCTTT. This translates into CASSLSGWPEAFF.